This TCR beta chain stems from a study of type 1 regulatory T cells. Study context: This in vitro CD4 product, T-allo10, is enriched for Tr1 cells and alloantigen-specific.

TCRdb reprocessed the reads via MiXCR and lists one record per CDR3 protein. The top ten clones hold 2% to 2.5% of a sample with 80,000 to 100,000 distinct CDR3 sequences, around a third of them seen once. The CDR3 has 15 amino acids. CDR1 is LNHDA and CDR2 is SQIVND in the germline V gene (reference sequence). V lost 4 bases and J lost 4; bases outside the gene matches: 7. This clonotype occurred a few times. The sample was CD4+ T cells, either the whole sample or a sorted fraction (not recorded which). The receptor was isolated from a human donor in good health. V and J are TRBV19 and TRBJ1-5, with 7 bases matching TRBD1. The CDR3 DNA sequence: TGTGCCAGTAGTACCGACAGGGCAGGGAATCAGCCCCAGCATTTT. Residues: CASSTDRAGNQPQHF.